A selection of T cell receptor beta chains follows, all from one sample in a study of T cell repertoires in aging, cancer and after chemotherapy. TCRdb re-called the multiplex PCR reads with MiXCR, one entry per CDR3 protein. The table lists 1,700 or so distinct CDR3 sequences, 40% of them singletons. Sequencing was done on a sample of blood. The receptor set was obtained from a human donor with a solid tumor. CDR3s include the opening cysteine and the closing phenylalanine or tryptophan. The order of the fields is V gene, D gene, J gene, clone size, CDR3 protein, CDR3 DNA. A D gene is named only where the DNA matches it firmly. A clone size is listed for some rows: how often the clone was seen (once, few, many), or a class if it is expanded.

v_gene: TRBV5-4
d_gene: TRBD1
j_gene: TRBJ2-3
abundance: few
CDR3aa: CASSLSGTGVDTQYF
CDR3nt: TGTGCCAGCAGCTTGAGCGGGACAGGGGTAGATACGCAGTATTTT

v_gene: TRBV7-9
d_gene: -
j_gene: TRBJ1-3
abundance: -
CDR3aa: CASSLVGRTSSGNTIYF
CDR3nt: TGTGCCAGCAGCTTAGTGGGACGTACAAGCTCTGGAAACACCATATATTTT

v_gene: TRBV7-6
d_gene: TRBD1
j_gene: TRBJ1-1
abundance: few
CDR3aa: CASSLDAGGGTEAFF
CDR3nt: TGTGCCAGCAGCTTAGACGCAGGGGGAGGCACTGAAGCTTTCTTT

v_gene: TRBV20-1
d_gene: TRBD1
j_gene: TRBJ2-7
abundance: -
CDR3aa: CSAMTGKVYEQYF
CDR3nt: TGCAGTGCCATGACAGGGAAGGTCTACGAGCAGTACTTC

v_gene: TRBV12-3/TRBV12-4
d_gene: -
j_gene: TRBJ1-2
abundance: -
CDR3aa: CASSTSTGFNYGYTF
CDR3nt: TGTGCCAGCAGTACCTCGACAGGTTTTAACTATGGCTACACCTTC

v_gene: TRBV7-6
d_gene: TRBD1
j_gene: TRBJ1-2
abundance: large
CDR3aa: CASSGQDREGYTF
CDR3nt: TGTGCCAGCAGCGGACAGGACAGGGAGGGCTACACCTTC

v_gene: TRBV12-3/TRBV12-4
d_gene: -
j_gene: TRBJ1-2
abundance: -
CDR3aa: CASSLAHRPVGYTF
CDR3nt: TGTGCCAGCAGTTTAGCGCACAGGCCGGTTGGCTACACCTTC

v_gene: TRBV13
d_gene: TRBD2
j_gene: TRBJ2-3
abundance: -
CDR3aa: CASSEYVRTSGRALGDTQYF
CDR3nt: TGTGCCAGCAGCGAGTATGTCCGGACTAGCGGGAGGGCCCTCGGAGATACGCAGTATTTT

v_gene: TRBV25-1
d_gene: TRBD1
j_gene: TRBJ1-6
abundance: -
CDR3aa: CASSPTDRARSPLHF
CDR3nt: TGTGCCAGCAGTCCTACGGACAGGGCACGTTCACCCCTCCACTTT

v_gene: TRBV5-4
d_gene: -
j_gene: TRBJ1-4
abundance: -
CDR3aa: CASSLGGATFQELFF
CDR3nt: TGTGCCAGCAGCTTGGGGGGGGCAACTTTTCAGGAACTGTTTTTT

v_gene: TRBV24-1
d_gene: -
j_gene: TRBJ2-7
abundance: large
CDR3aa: CATSAPRGGGGDEQYF
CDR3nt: TGTGCCACCAGTGCCCCACGTGGAGGGGGCGGCGACGAGCAGTACTTC

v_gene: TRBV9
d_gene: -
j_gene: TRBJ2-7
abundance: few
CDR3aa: CASSLTASYEQYF
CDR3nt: TGTGCCAGCAGCTTGACCGCTTCCTACGAGCAGTACTTC

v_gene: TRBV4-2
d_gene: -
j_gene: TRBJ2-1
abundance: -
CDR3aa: CASSQGIDPAYTSEQFF
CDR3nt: TGTGCCAGCAGCCAAGGAATAGATCCGGCATATACGTCTGAGCAGTTCTTC

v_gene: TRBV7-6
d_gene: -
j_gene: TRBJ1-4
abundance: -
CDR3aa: CASSLVRGNEKLFF
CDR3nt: TGTGCCAGCAGCTTAGTCAGGGGTAATGAAAAACTGTTTTTT

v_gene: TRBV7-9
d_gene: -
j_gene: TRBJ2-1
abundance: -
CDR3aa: CASSLSEQFF
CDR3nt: TGTGCCAGCAGCTTAAGTGAGCAGTTCTTC

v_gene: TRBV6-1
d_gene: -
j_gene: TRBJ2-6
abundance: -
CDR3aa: CVSRASGANVLTF
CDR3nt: TGTGTCAGCAGAGCGTCTGGGGCCAACGTCCTGACTTTC

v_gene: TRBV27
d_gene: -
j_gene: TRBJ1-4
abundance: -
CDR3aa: CASSLGRGQGNEKLFF
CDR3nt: TGTGCCAGCAGTTTAGGCAGGGGTCAGGGTAATGAAAAACTGTTTTTT

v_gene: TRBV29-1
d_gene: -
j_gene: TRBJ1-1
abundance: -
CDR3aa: CSVLQGITEAFF
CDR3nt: TGCAGCGTCCTCCAGGGGATCACTGAAGCTTTCTTT

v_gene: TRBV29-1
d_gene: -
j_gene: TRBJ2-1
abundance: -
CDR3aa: CSAQNNEQFF
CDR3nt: TGCAGCGCTCAGAACAATGAGCAGTTCTTC

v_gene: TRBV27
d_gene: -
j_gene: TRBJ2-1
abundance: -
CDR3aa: CASSLWGARDEQFF
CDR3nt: TGTGCCAGCAGTTTGTGGGGGGCTAGGGATGAGCAGTTCTTC

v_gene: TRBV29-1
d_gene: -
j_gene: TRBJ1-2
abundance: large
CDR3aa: CSAVQSGGGYTF
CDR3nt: TGCAGCGCCGTGCAATCGGGGGGCGGCTACACCTTC

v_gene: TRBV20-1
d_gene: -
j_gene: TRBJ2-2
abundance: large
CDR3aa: CSARLTGELFF
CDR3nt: TGCAGTGCTAGGCTAACCGGGGAGCTGTTTTTT

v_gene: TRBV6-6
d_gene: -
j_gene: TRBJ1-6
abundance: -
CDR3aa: CASRPYRDGGSPLNF
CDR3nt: TGTGCCAGCAGGCCATACAGGGACGGGGGTTCACCCCTCAACTTT

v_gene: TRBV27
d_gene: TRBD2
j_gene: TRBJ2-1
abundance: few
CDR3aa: CASTIRGGLSLNEQFF
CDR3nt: TGTGCCAGCACCATCCGCGGGGGACTCTCCCTCAATGAGCAGTTCTTC

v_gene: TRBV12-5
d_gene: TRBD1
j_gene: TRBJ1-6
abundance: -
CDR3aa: CASGSTGGGSPLHF
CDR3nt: TGTGCTAGTGGTTCAACAGGGGGCGGTTCACCCCTCCACTTT

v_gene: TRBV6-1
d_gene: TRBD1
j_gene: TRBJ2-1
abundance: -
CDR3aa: CAIVQGVGYNEQFF
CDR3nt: TGTGCCATCGTACAGGGGGTGGGATACAATGAGCAGTTCTTC

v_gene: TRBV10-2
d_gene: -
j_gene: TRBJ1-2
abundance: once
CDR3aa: CASSESASTDGYTF
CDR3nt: TGCGCCAGCAGTGAGTCAGCATCTACGGATGGCTACACCTTC

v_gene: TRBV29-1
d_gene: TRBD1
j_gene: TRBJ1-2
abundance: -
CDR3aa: CSVDRWTGGGLIDGYTF
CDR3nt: TGCAGCGTGGACCGGTGGACAGGGGGTGGTCTCATAGATGGCTACACCTTC